This T cell receptor (beta chain) came from a study of naive and memory T cell subsets. Study-wide points: Between naive and memory subsets, TCR abundance power law exponents differed.

Both TRBC1 and TRBC2 were covered by a beta constant-region primer of two equimolar oligonucleotides. The ligated cDNA underwent four PCR rounds using SP2 and nested alpha and beta constant-region primers. From the UMI-ligation and nested PCR reads, TCRdb called clonotypes with MiXCR, one entry per CDR3 protein. This table has about 120,000 distinct CDR3 sequences, 36% appearing once. Separate alpha and beta amplification began at the second PCR step. Cells stained for CD3, CD4, CD8, CD45RA and CD27 were sorted into four subsets. This clonotype was picked up many times. What it binds is not known. The origin of this receptor is a human donor in good health. Sequencing was carried out using central memory CD4+ T cells from blood.

CDR3 residues: CASSSAGAGLYEQYF. The CDR3 coding sequence is TGTGCCAGTAGTTCGGCGGGAGCAGGTCTCTACGAGCAGTACTTC. The chain links TRBV19 to TRBJ2-7; 7 nucleotides line up with TRBD2. V was pared by 5 bases and J by 3 bases, with 10 bases of the junction left unmatched. Germline V gives CDR1 LNHDA, CDR2 SQIVND (reference sequence). This CDR3 has 15 residues.